The 18 T cell receptor beta chains reported below all come from one sample, sequenced in a study of blood T cell repertoires in COVID-19. Sequencing used immunoSEQ multiplex PCR; TCRdb keeps in-frame clones, though not all of them. The table lists about 170,000 clones, roughly 84% of them singletons, with 1.2% in the top ten. What was sequenced was peripheral blood. The receptor source for this set is a man between 60 and 75 years old who had recovered from COVID-19.

The rearrangement links TRBV5-1 to TRBJ1-1; TRBD1 matches at 7 bases. The CDR3 runs 13 residues. Trimming at V came to 3 bases and at J to 11 bases, leaving 10 bases not matched to a gene. Germline loops: CDR1 SGHRS, CDR2 YFSETQ. The CDR3 protein is CASSWGTDRTAFF. The CDR3 nucleotides read TGCGCCAGCAGCTGGGGGACAGACCGGACCGCTTTCTTT.

The genes are TRBV16 and TRBJ1-5; no reliable D call. The V gene's germline CDR1 is KGHSY and CDR2 FQNENV. This CDR3 comprises 14 residues. Between the trimmed V and J ends, which lost 2 bases and 0 bases, there was a span of 5 bases. DNA of the CDR3: TGTGCCAGCAGCCAAGGGAGTAGCAATCAGCCCCAGCATTTT. Protein product: CASSQGSSNQPQHF.

This clone has only a few counts. The V call is TRBV19, the J call TRBJ2-7; D possibly corresponds to TRBD2 (5 bases). Germline V gene data show CDR1 as LNHDA and CDR2 as SQIVND (reference sequence). This CDR3 spans 12 amino acids. Trimming took 6 bases from V and 5 from J, leaving 11 bases between them. The CDR3 DNA sequence: TGTGCCAGTAGCGGGGTCCCCCACGAGCAGTACTTC. It specifies CASSGVPHEQYF.

This sequence joins TRBV23-1 and TRBJ1-5; TRBD1 matches 12 bases. TRBV23-1 qualifies as an ORF whose function is uncertain. The CDR3 loop spans 20 amino acids. J lost 0 bases, V lost 4 bases, and 13 bases had no gene match. The CDR3 DNA follows: TGCGCCAGCAGTCCGGGACAGGGGGCGGACGTTTATTATAGCAATCAGCCCCAGCATTTT. Translating gives CASSPGQGADVYYSNQPQHF.

The chain couples TRBV7-2 to TRBJ1-1, with 7 bases identical to TRBD1. From germline, CDR1 is SGHTA and CDR2 FQGNSA. The CDR3 consists of 15 residues. The J segment lost 0 bases and the V segment lost 5 bases, leaving 6 bases of the junction unmatched. The CDR3, as DNA: TGTGCCAGCAGCCCCCCAGGGGGACTGAACACTGAAGCTTTCTTT. Its protein is CASSPPGGLNTEAFF. Filled out from reference TRBV7-2 and TRBJ1-1, the complete variable domain reads GAGVSQSPSNKVTEKGKDVELRCDPISGHTALYWYRQSLGQGLEFLIYFQGNSAPDKSGLPSDRFSAERTGGSVSTLTIQRTQQEDSAVYLCASSPPGGLNTEAFFGQGTRLTVV.

The chain joins TRBV4-3 to TRBJ1-2; a weak D match, TRBD1 (5 bases). Trimming removed 4 bases from V and 10 bases from J, with 28 bases in between. The CDR3 has 17 amino acids. Germline V gene sequence: CDR1 LGHNA, CDR2 YSLEER. This chain's CDR3 is CASSRKSGWEGGGHYTF. The CDR3, as DNA: TGCGCCAGCAGCCGTAAAAGTGGATGGGAGGGTGGGGGTCACTACACCTTC.

The J gene is TRBJ1-2, the V gene TRBV27; unclear D gene. In germline, CDR1 is MNHEY, CDR2 SMNVEV (reference sequence). The CDR3 is made up of 15 amino acids. V lost 3 bases and J 4 bases, leaving 15 bases between the germline ends. The CDR3 is CASSLARGFGYGYTF. CDR3 bases: TGTGCCAGCAGTTTGGCACGAGGGTTTGGCTATGGCTACACCTTC.

The chain is built from TRBV4-2 and TRBJ1-1, with TRBD1 matching over 9 bases. The germline V gene has CDR1 LGHNA and CDR2 YNFKEQ. Trimming took 3 bases from V and 1 from J; bases not matched to a gene: 6. This CDR3 comprises 16 residues. The DNA of the CDR3 is TGTGCCAGCAGCCAGGGACAGGGTGGTCCGAACACTGAAGCTTTCTTT. Residues: CASSQGQGGPNTEAFF.

The rearrangement uses TRBV27 and TRBJ2-3; 11 bases align to TRBD2. The CDR3 is 18 amino acids. Per the germline V gene, CDR1 is MNHEY and CDR2 is SMNVEV (reference sequence). V dropped 0 bases and J dropped 0; count of bases not matched to a gene: 5. The CDR3 reads CASSLSPTSGTSTDTQYF. As DNA, the CDR3 is TGTGCCAGCAGTTTATCGCCGACTAGCGGGACTAGCACAGATACGCAGTATTTT.

This sequence joins TRBV6-5 and TRBJ1-2, with D possibly being TRBD1 (5 bases). The CDR3 has 14 amino acids. Trimming cost V 0 bases and J 6 bases, with 11 bases left between them. Germline lookup yields CDR1 MNHEY and CDR2 SVGAGI. The CDR3 DNA sequence: TGTGCCAGCAGTTACTCATGGGGGGAGAATGGCTACACCTTC. Translation: CASSYSWGENGYTF.

The rearrangement uses TRBV6-1 and TRBJ1-5; TRBD1 matches 7 bases. Germline V gene lookup returns CDR1 MNHNS and CDR2 SASEGT. This CDR3 has 15 residues. The junction had 2 bases not matched to a gene; V was cut back by 0 bases and J by 3 bases. The CDR3: CASSEAGGYNQPQHF. CDR3 nucleotide sequence: TGTGCCAGCAGTGAAGCAGGGGGCTACAATCAGCCCCAGCATTTT.

The CDR3 DNA sequence: TGTGCCAGCAGCCCGACCGGGACAGGCAGTTATGGCTACACCTTC. This encodes CASSPTGTGSYGYTF. The rearrangement links TRBV3-1 (or the pseudogene TRBV3-2) to TRBJ1-2, with 8 bases fitting TRBD1. Germline V gene data show CDR1 as LGHDT and CDR2 as YNNKEL (reference sequence). The CDR3 consists of 15 residues. Trimming at V came to 4 bases and at J to 5 bases, leaving 9 bases not matched to a gene.

The chain combines TRBV18 with TRBJ1-3, with TRBD1 matching over 7 bases. V shed 3 bases and J 0 bases; nucleotides not matched to a gene: 8. CDR1 is KGHSH and CDR2 is LQKENI in the germline V gene. The CDR3 is 17 amino acids. The CDR3 DNA follows: TGTGCCAGCTCACCTTTTGGGACAGCAAGCTCTGGAAACACCATATATTTT. Its translation is CASSPFGTASSGNTIYF.

V is TRBV5-1 and J is TRBJ2-2; D is perhaps TRBD1 (6 bases). The CDR3 totals 15 residues. V was cut by 1 base and J by 3 bases, with 10 bases left in between. Germline V gene sequence: CDR1 SGHRS, CDR2 YFSETQ. CDR3 in DNA: TGCGCCAGCAGCTTGTATGCAGGGGACACCGGGGAGCTGTTTTTT. Protein sequence: CASSLYAGDTGELFF.

The CDR3 bases are TGTGCCAGCAGCGTGGCCCCGGGACTTACTATTCGCTACACCTTC. The encoded protein is CASSVAPGLTIRYTF. The V call is TRBV9, the J call TRBJ1-2; maybe TRBD1 (5 bases). Germline CDR1 reads SGDLS; CDR2 reads YYNGEE. Trimming pared 2 bases from V and 9 bases from J, leaving 20 bases between. The CDR3 consists of 15 residues.

The gene calls are TRBV7-3 and TRBJ2-3; 7 bases align to TRBD1. The CDR3 consists of 14 residues. Trimming cost V 1 base and J 2 bases; bases outside gene matches: 0. Germline CDR1 reads SGHTA; CDR2 reads FQGTGA. This CDR3 reads CASSLKGATDTQYF. The CDR3 nucleotides read TGTGCCAGCAGCTTAAAGGGGGCCACAGATACGCAGTATTTT.

This clone has just a few counts. This chain connects TRBV7-8 to TRBJ1-1; D is possibly TRBD1 (5 bases). Between the trimmed V and J ends, which lost 5 bases and 1 base, there was a span of 17 bases. The CDR3 length is 16 residues. CDR1 and CDR2 from the germline V gene are SGHVS and FQNEAQ. In nucleotides, the CDR3 is TGTGCCAGCAGCCTAGTGGGGCCTCTGTGGAACACTGAAGCTTTCTTT. It codes for CASSLVGPLWNTEAFF.

The V and J genes are TRBV18 and TRBJ2-7; tentative D call: TRBD1 (5 bases). V was clipped by 6 bases and J by 2 bases, with 11 bases between them. This CDR3 has 13 amino acids. Germline CDR1 KGHSH, CDR2 LQKENI. The CDR3: CASSLRVAYEQYF. The CDR3 DNA is TGTGCCAGCTCGCTCAGGGTAGCCTACGAGCAGTACTTC. Using reference TRBV18 and TRBJ2-7 for the parts outside the CDR3, the full variable domain is NAGVMQNPRHLVRRRGQEARLRCSPMKGHSHVYWYRQLPEEGLKFMVYLQKENIIDESGMPKERFSAEFPKEGPSILRIQQVVRGDSAAYFCASSLRVAYEQYFGPGTRLTVT.